This TCR beta chain derives from a study of T-cell memory formation after mild COVID-19 (dated by TCRdb to about 2021). Study-level background: TCR sequence clusters from the two donors were found to be largely donor specific. T-cell clones expanding and contracting after mild COVID-19 in a couple of donors were tracked by longitudinal TCRalpha and TCRbeta repertoire sequencing. The cohort comprised two young, previously healthy adult volunteers, one female and one male. Summary of the overall study and its limitations: Contracting CD4+ clones were found mainly in CM and EM memory subsets, while CD8+ clones were enriched in EMRA. Some responding clones were detected in pre-infection memory, suggesting pre-existing cross-reactive memory T cells joined the SARS-CoV-2 response. The second-wave clones that peaked on day 37 were not confirmed to be SARS-CoV-2 specific. Only two mild cases were covered by the study, and larger cohorts that include severe cases with pre-infection samples were considered necessary. Balanced CD4/CD8 phenotypes were observed for clones contracting from day 15 to 85, whereas a bias towards CD4+ was observed for a second wave of clones expanding from day 15 to 37.

Cut back by 0 bases and 8 bases, the V and J ends lie 3 bases apart. Measured from the cysteine to the phenylalanine, the CDR3 is 12 residues long. This entry keeps only the CDR3 DNA: 36 bases, framed from base 1. As encoded in the germline V gene, CDR1 is SGHDT while CDR2 is YYEEEE. The reads were generated on an Illumina NovaSeq 6000. TCRalpha and TCRbeta cDNA libraries were built by 5'RACE with constant-segment primers, adding sample barcodes and unique molecular identifiers. Trizol reagent was used to extract RNA from every sample. Libraries were amplified in two PCR steps, with a second sample barcode and Illumina TruSeq adapters added in the second step. The libraries were sequenced on an Illumina NovaSeq using 2 x 150 bp paired-end reads. As for the original processing: Reads were demultiplexed and collapsed into UMI-guided consensus sequences with migec v1.2.7. With mixcr v2.1.11, UMI consensuses were aligned to TRA and TRB V and J templates and assembled into clonotypes. Clonotypes were classified as expanded or contracted when called significant by both edgeR and NoisET, with noise models trained on biological replicates. edgeR calls used a false discovery rate-adjusted p below 0.01 and a log2 fold-change threshold of 1. As an exploratory analysis of dynamics, max-normalized trajectories of the 1000 most abundant clonotypes were examined by PCA with hierarchical clustering. Each responding clone was given a CD4 or CD8 phenotype based on the CD4+ and CD8+ repertoires, which had been sequenced separately. TCRdb reprocessed the public reads (quality trimming at Q25 with fastp, clone calling with MiXCR) and kept in-frame beta chains. Each CDR3 protein appears once, grouped with its most common genes and DNA. The V and J calls come from TCRdb's annotation, not from the publication. The sample profile shows approximately 150,000 distinct CDR3 sequences; 15% to 20% of them were found once. Approximately 2.4% of the sample belongs to the ten largest clones.

Ficoll-Paque density gradient centrifugation was used to isolate PBMCs. This clonotype has just one count. This clone's antigen is unknown. No base quality information exists; no much larger clone differs at one position. The receptor chain draws on TRBV5-6 and TRBJ1-6; too little of a D gene remains to name it. The clonotype comes from an adult woman who had mild COVID-19 (a few samples of this study predate the infection). The sample titles of this study are shuffled in the database, so cell type and time point are left out; the donor was told from shared clones. The specimen sequenced was PBMCs or a T cell subset sorted from them (not recorded which). The CDR3 reads as follows: CASSLGYSPLHF. The nucleotide sequence is given as TGTGCCAGCAGCTTGGGTTATTCACCCCTCCACTTT.